A selection of T cell receptor beta chains follows, all from one sample in a study of T-cell memory formation after mild COVID-19. Via MiXCR, TCRdb re-called the 5' RACE reads, giving one row per CDR3 protein. Of about 180,000 distinct CDR3 sequences listed, about 18% are singletons. Sequenced: PBMCs or a T cell subset sorted from them (not recorded which). These receptors came from a man aged 18 to 30 who had mild COVID-19 (a few samples of this study predate the infection). Cell type and time point are not known. Each CDR3 is given with its conserved first and last residue. D genes are given only for firm matches. Only some rows state a clone size, as once, few, many or a class for expanded clones.

v_gene	abundance	j_gene	d_gene	CDR3nt	CDR3aa
TRBV4-3	.	TRBJ2-3	.	TGCGCCAGCAGCCCGGGTCGGACAGCAAACACAGATACGCAGTATTTT	CASSPGRTANTDTQYF
TRBV20-1	.	TRBJ2-2	.	TGCAGTGCTAGACGGGGGGCTACCGGGGAGCTGTTTTTT	CSARRGATGELFF
TRBV5-4	.	TRBJ2-7	TRBD2	TGTGCCAGCAGCTTTGGGGGGGGACCCGGGCACGAGCAGTACTTC	CASSFGGGPGHEQYF
TRBV12-3/TRBV12-4	.	TRBJ1-1	.	TGTGCCAGCAGGCAGGCCATGAACACTGAAGCTTTCTTT	CASRQAMNTEAFF
TRBV4-2	.	TRBJ2-6	.	TGTGCCAGCAGCCACCCGAGGGACGGCGCCTCTGGGGCCAACGTCCTGACTTTC	CASSHPRDGASGANVLTF
TRBV11-1	once	TRBJ1-1	.	TGTGCCAGCAGCTCCTACAGGCGGAACACTGAAGCTTTCTTT	CASSSYRRNTEAFF
TRBV5-1	.	TRBJ2-5	.	TGCGCCAGCAGCCCGGAGAGGGGTGGGGAGACCCAGTACTTC	CASSPERGGETQYF
TRBV7-3	many	TRBJ2-1	TRBD2	TGTGCCAGCAGCCCAGGGACTAGCCCGGATGAGCAGTTCTTC	CASSPGTSPDEQFF
TRBV20-1	few	TRBJ2-1	.	TGCAGTGCTAGAGATTTGGCGGGGCCGAAGGAGCAGTTCTTC	CSARDLAGPKEQFF
TRBV9	.	TRBJ1-3	.	TGTGCCAGCAGCGCCCTGGGGTCTGGAAACACCATATATTTT	CASSALGSGNTIYF
TRBV7-8	few	TRBJ2-3	TRBD1	TGTGCCAGCAGATCGAGGGGGCGGATAGATACGCAGTATTTT	CASRSRGRIDTQYF
TRBV7-2	.	TRBJ2-2	.	TGTGCCAGCAGCTTAACTAGAGATACCGGGGAGCTGTTTTTT	CASSLTRDTGELFF
TRBV20-1	.	TRBJ1-2	.	TGCAGTGCTAGAAACAGGGCGGGTAACTATGGCTACACCTTC	CSARNRAGNYGYTF
TRBV12-3/TRBV12-4	few	TRBJ1-2	TRBD1	TGTGCCAGCACCCCCCGGGCAGGGGGCTATGGCTACACCTTC	CASTPRAGGYGYTF
TRBV12-3/TRBV12-4	few	TRBJ2-3	.	TGTGCCAGCGCGTTACAAGGGCACACGCAGTATTTT	CASALQGHTQYF
TRBV6-2/TRBV6-3	few	TRBJ1-1	.	TGTGCCAGCAGTTACTCGGATCACCCGTGGAACACTGAAGCTTTCTTT	CASSYSDHPWNTEAFF
TRBV20-1	.	TRBJ1-2	TRBD1	TGCAGTGCTAAAACAGGGGGCTTTGGCTACACCTTC	CSAKTGGFGYTF
TRBV12-3/TRBV12-4	.	TRBJ1-2	.	TGTGCCAGCAGTTTCACGGGGGCAAATGGCTACACCTTC	CASSFTGANGYTF
TRBV5-1	few	TRBJ1-3	.	TGCGCCAGCAGCTTGAACGGGGCTTCCTCTGGAAACACCATATATTTT	CASSLNGASSGNTIYF
TRBV12-3/TRBV12-4	medium-sized	TRBJ2-1	.	TGTGCCAGCAGTCCCCCCAGGGCTAGCCCTAACAATGAGCAGTTCTTC	CASSPPRASPNNEQFF
TRBV3-1	few	TRBJ2-3	.	TGTGCCAGCAGCCAAGCAGGGAGCACAGATACGCAGTATTTT	CASSQAGSTDTQYF
TRBV20-1	.	TRBJ1-1	.	TGCAGTGCTAGAGGGGATACTAGGCACACTGAAGCTTTCTTT	CSARGDTRHTEAFF
TRBV4-3	few	TRBJ2-1	.	TGCGCCAGCAGCGCCCGACTAGAAGGGGTGAATGAGCAGTTCTTC	CASSARLEGVNEQFF
TRBV27	.	TRBJ1-5	.	TGTGCCAGCAGTGCCCAAAGACACGGACAGAAAACAAATCAGCCCCAGCATTTT	CASSAQRHGQKTNQPQHF
TRBV24-1	.	TRBJ2-3	TRBD2	TGTGCCACCAGGGACAAAAAGCGGGGGGAAAGCACAGATACGCAGTATTTT	CATRDKKRGESTDTQYF
TRBV5-1	few	TRBJ2-3	.	TGCGCCAGCAGGCCAAACGCGGATACGCAGTATTTT	CASRPNADTQYF
TRBV5-1	.	TRBJ1-2	.	TGCGCCAGCAGTCACCAGGGAAACTATGGCTACACCTTC	CASSHQGNYGYTF